The clone carrying this T cell receptor beta chain was seen only once. These data belong to a study of T cell changes during pregnancy in multiple sclerosis. The method was immunoSEQ multiplex PCR; TCRdb's version includes in-frame clones alone and lacks a portion of them. The sample comprises tens of thousands of clones, around 90% of which are singletons, and 0.74% rests with the top ten. This CDR3 comprises 13 residues. Germline CDR1 reads SEHNR; CDR2 reads FQNEAQ (reference sequence). V shed 11 bases and J 9 bases; nucleotides not matched to a gene: 12. The clonotype was recovered from a female donor in good health, enrolled as a control in a pregnancy study. This chain connects TRBV7-9 to TRBJ2-1; 8 bases fit TRBD2. The starting material was CD4+ T cells from peripheral blood mononuclear cells, obtained in the first trimester of pregnancy. As DNA, the CDR3 is TGTGCCGCACGTAGCGGGATTAGTAGTGAGCAGTTCTTC. Protein: CAARSGISSEQFF.